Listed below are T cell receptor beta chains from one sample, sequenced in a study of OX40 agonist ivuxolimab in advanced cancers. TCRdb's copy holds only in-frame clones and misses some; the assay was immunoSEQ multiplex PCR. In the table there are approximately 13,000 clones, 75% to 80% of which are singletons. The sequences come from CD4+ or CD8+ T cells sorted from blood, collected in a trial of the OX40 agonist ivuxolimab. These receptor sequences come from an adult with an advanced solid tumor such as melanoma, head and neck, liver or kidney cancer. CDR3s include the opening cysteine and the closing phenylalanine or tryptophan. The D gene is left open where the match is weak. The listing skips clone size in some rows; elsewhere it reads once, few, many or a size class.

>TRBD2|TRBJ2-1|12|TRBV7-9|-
TGTGCCCGCGGGGGGCTCGGGGATGAGCAGTTCTTC
CARGGLGDEQFF
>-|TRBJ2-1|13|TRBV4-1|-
TGCGCCAGCAGCCAAGATCAAGGGGAGCCCGCAGTCTTC
CASSQDQGEPAVF
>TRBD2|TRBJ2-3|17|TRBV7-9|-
TGTGCCAGCAGCTTAGCGGGACTAGTGGTAGGCACAGATACGCAGTATTTT
CASSLAGLVVGTDTQYF
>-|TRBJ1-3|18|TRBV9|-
TGTGCCAGCAGCGTAGAAGGCTGGCCGCCCGGCCCTGGAAACACCATATATTTT
CASSVEGWPPGPGNTIYF
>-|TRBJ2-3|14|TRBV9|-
TGTGCCAGCAGCGTGGACAGTGGGGGAGATACGCAGTATTTT
CASSVDSGGDTQYF
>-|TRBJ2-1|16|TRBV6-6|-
TGTGCCAGCAGTCCCAGGGGTGGGAACTACGGCAATGAGCAGTTCTTC
CASSPRGGNYGNEQFF
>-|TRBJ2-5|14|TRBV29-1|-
TGCAGCCTTGTTGGGGGGCCTTTTGGAGAGACCCAGTACTTC
CSLVGGPFGETQYF
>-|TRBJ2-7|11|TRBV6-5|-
TGTGCCAGCAGTTCGACTTACGAGCAGTACTTC
CASSSTYEQYF
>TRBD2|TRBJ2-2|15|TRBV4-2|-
TGTGCCAGCAGCCCTAGCGGGGGGGGCACCGGGGAGCTGTTTTTT
CASSPSGGGTGELFF
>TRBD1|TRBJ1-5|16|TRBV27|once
TGTGCCAGCAGTTTTCGGGGACAGGGGGGCCTTCAGCCCCAGCATTTT
CASSFRGQGGLQPQHF
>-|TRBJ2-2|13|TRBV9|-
TGTGCCAGCAGCGTAGCTACGACCGGGGAGCTGTTTTTT
CASSVATTGELFF
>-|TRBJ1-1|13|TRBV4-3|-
TGCGCCAGCAGCCTTATGACAGACACTGAAGCTTTCTTT
CASSLMTDTEAFF
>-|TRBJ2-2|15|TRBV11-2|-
TGTGCCAGCAGCTTTTACAGGGAGACACCCGGGGAGCTGTTTTTT
CASSFYRETPGELFF
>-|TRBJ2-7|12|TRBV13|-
TGTGCCAGCAGCTTAACTACCTACGAGCAGTACTTC
CASSLTTYEQYF
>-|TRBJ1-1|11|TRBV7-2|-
TGTGCCAGCAGCGTAGGGACTCAAGCTTTCTTT
CASSVGTQAFF
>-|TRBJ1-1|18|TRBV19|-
TGTGCCAGTAGTATAGTGGTGTTTACAGGGATTCCGAACACTGAAGCTTTCTTT
CASSIVVFTGIPNTEAFF
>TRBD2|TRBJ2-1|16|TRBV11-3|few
TGTGCCAGCAGCGAACGGACTAGCGGGGGATACAATGAGCAGTTCTTC
CASSERTSGGYNEQFF
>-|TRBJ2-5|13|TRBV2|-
TGTGCCAGCAGCCCGGACAATAGGGAGACCCAGTACTTC
CASSPDNRETQYF
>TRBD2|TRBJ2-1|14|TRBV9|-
TGTGCCAGCAGCACAAGCGGGGGTTACAATGAGCAGTTCTTC
CASSTSGGYNEQFF
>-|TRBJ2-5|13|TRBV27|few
TGTGCCAGCAGTTTCAGCCCTTTAGAGACCCAGTACTTC
CASSFSPLETQYF
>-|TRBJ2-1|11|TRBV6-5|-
TGTGCCAGCCAGTTATACAATGAGCAGTTCTTC
CASQLYNEQFF
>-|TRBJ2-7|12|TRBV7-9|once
TGTGCCAGCAGCTTAAGTGGCTACGAGCAGTACTTC
CASSLSGYEQYF
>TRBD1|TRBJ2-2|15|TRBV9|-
TGTGCCAGCAGCGTAGCAGGGACAGGGGCCGGGGAGCTGTTTTTT
CASSVAGTGAGELFF
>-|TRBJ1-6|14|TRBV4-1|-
TGCGCCAGCAGCCAAGTTAACAGCTATTCACCCCTCCACTTT
CASSQVNSYSPLHF
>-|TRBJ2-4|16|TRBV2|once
TGTGCCAGCAGTGACAGGACAGTATCAGCCAAAAACATTCAGTACTTC
CASSDRTVSAKNIQYF
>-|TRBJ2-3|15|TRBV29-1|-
TGCAGCGTTGAAGTCGCGGCTAGTGGCACAGATACGCAGTATTTT
CSVEVAASGTDTQYF
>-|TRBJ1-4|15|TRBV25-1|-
TGTGCCAGCAGTGATCGACAGTCCGCCAATGAAAAACTGTTTTTT
CASSDRQSANEKLFF
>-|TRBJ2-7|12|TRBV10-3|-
TGTGCCACCCGGACCCCTCAGGACGAGCAGTACTTC
CATRTPQDEQYF
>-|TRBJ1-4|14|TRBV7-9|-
TGTGCCAGCATCGGCGGGGACGGTAATGAAAAACTGTTTTTT
CASIGGDGNEKLFF
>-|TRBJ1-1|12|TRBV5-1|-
TGCGCCAGCAGCTTGGTTGACAATGAAGCTTTCTTT
CASSLVDNEAFF
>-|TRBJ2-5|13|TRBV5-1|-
TGCGCCAGCAGCTTGGGGATCCAAGAGACCCAGTACTTC
CASSLGIQETQYF
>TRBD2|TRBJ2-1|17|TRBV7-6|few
TGTGCCAGCAGCTCGGCGTGGACTAGCGGGGTAGACAATGAGCAGTTCTTC
CASSSAWTSGVDNEQFF
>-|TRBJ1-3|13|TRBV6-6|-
TGTGCCAGCAGCGCCCCTCAAGGAAACACCATATATTTT
CASSAPQGNTIYF
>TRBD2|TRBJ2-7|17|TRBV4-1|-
TGCGCCAGCAGCCAAGGACCCATCAGCGGGGGTGTCTACGAGCAGTACTTC
CASSQGPISGGVYEQYF
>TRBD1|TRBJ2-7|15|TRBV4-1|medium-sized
TGCGCCAGCAGCCAAACGACAGGGTATATCGACGAGCAGTACTTC
CASSQTTGYIDEQYF
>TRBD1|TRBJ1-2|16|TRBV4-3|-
TGCGCCAGCAGCCAAGATTTGAGACAGGGGGCGGAGGGCTACACCTTC
CASSQDLRQGAEGYTF
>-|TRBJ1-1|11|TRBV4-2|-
TGTGCCAGCAGCCAAGATCTAGTGACTTTCTTT
CASSQDLVTFF
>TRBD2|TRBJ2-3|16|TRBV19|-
TGTGCCAGTAGTACGGGACTAGCGGGGATCACAGATACGCAGTATTTT
CASSTGLAGITDTQYF
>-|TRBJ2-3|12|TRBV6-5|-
TGTGCCAGCAGTTTCGACAGCGCTACGCAGTATTTT
CASSFDSATQYF
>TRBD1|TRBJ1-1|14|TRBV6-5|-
TGTGCCAGCTGGGGACAGGGTGAGAACACTGAAGCTTTCTTT
CASWGQGENTEAFF
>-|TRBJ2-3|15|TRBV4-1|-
TGCGCCAGCTCCGATGGGGGAACCAGCACAGATACGCAGTATTTT
CASSDGGTSTDTQYF
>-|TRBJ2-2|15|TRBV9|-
TGTGCCAGCAGCGCCGGACAGCAGGACACCGGGGAGCTGTTTTTT
CASSAGQQDTGELFF
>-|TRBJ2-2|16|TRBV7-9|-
TGTGCCAGCAGCTTAGTCCAGGTCAGGAACACCGGGGAGCTGTTTTTT
CASSLVQVRNTGELFF
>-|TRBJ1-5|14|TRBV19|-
TGTGCCAGTAGTATAAGGGGATTTAATCAGCCCCAGCATTTT
CASSIRGFNQPQHF
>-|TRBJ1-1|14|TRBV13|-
TGTGCCAGCAGCTTAATCAGGGGCGGCACTGAAGCTTTCTTT
CASSLIRGGTEAFF
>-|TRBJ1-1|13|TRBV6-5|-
TGTGCCAGCAGTTCGGCAGAAAACACTGAAGCTTTCTTT
CASSSAENTEAFF
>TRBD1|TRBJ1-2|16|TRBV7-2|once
TGTGCCAGCAGCCAAAGCGACAGGGGGCGGAGCTATGGCTACACCTTC
CASSQSDRGRSYGYTF
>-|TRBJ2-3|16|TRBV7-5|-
TGTGTCAGAAGCACTAAGCGGGGGGCGAGGGTGGATACGCAGTATTTT
CVRSTKRGARVDTQYF
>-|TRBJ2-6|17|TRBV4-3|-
TGCGCCAGCAGCCAAGAGGAGGGGGCGACTGGGGCCAACGTCCTGACTTTC
CASSQEEGATGANVLTF
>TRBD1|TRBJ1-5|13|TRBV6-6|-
TGTGCCAGCAGTTCAGGGGGGGCTCAGCCCCAGCATTTT
CASSSGGAQPQHF
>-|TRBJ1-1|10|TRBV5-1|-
TGCGCCAGCAGCTTAACTGAAGCTTTCTTT
CASSLTEAFF